Sequencing of this T cell receptor (beta chain) was carried out in a study of response to subunit inactivated influenza vaccine. V was cut by 3 bases and J by 9 bases, with 15 bases left in between. This CDR3 is built from 15 residues. Looked up from germline, CDR1 is MNHEY and CDR2 is SMNVEV (reference sequence). Each CDR3 protein is one row after TCRdb ran MiXCR on the RT-PCR reads. The sample records 700,000 to 900,000 distinct CDR3 sequences, approximately 21% being singletons. Remarks on this clonotype: Its antigen is unidentified.

Broader study findings: It was the authors' suggestion that each seasonal influenza vaccination recruits few new T cells.

Sequences were derived from PBMCs from blood, sampled 5 days after vaccination. The chain joins TRBV27 to TRBJ1-6, with a weak D call TRBD1 (6 bases). The sequence was collected from a man aged 45-65 years who received an inactivated influenza vaccine. The CDR3 DNA reads as TGTGCCAGCAGTTTTTTTCAGGGGACTAGTTCACCCCTCCACTTT. It codes for CASSFFQGTSSPLHF.